These 32 T cell receptor beta chains were sequenced from one sample in a study of cytomegalovirus exposure and HLA in healthy donors. This PCR relied on a set of 60 Vbeta primers and 13 Jbeta primers. Clones were read by immunoSEQ multiplex PCR, and TCRdb kept only the in-frame ones, dropping some. This sample has some 210,000 clones, with about 78% found just once. The material sequenced was PBMCs. Source of these receptors: a male donor in good health and CMV-seronegative.

This chain joins TRBV10-3 and TRBJ2-7; 9 positions agree with TRBD1. The CDR3 covers 14 residues. The trim removed 5 bases at V and 7 bases at J, leaving 9 bases unmatched. Germline V gene data show CDR1 as ENHRY and CDR2 as SYGVKD. The DNA for the CDR3 is TGTGCCATCAGTTATACAGGGGGCGAGAAAGAGCAGTACTTC. The encoded protein is CAISYTGGEKEQYF.

The V call is TRBV28, the J call TRBJ1-5; the D gene is possibly TRBD1 (5 bases). V dropped 8 bases and J dropped 5 bases, with 16 bases sitting between them. CDR3 length equals 14 residues. CDR1 and CDR2 (germline): MDHEN, SYDVKM. CDR3 region: CASVVFRAHQPQHF. The DNA of the CDR3 is TGTGCCAGCGTTGTATTCAGGGCTCATCAGCCCCAGCATTTT.

The gene calls are TRBV2 and TRBJ1-1, with TRBD1 matching 7 bases. CDR3 length: 13 amino acids. V lost 9 bases and J lost 0; bases outside the gene matches: 4. In germline, CDR1 is SNHLY, CDR2 FYNNEI. CDR3 DNA: TGTGCCAGTAAGGGACAGCTGAACACTGAAGCTTTCTTT. Protein sequence: CASKGQLNTEAFF.

The J gene is TRBJ1-1, the V gene TRBV6-5; 7 positions agree with TRBD1. Trimming at V came to 3 bases and at J to 6 bases, leaving 4 bases not matched to a gene. The CDR3 runs 13 residues. Germline V gene lookup returns CDR1 MNHEY and CDR2 SVGAGI. The DNA for the CDR3 is TGTGCCAGCAGTTATGAGGGGGCGGCTGAAGCTTTCTTT. This codes for CASSYEGAAEAFF.

This rearrangement joins TRBV11-2 to TRBJ2-5, with 8 bases aligning to TRBD1. The CDR3 is 16 residues long. V trimming: 5 bases; J trimming: 5 bases; junction bases outside the gene matches: 13. Germline CDR1 is SGHAT and CDR2 is FQNNGV. CDR3 bases: TGTGCCAGCAGCCGGCTGGGTGGACAGGGTAGGGAGACCCAGTACTTC. Its protein is CASSRLGGQGRETQYF.

The gene calls are TRBV5-6 and TRBJ1-2; 9 bases align to TRBD1. With V trimmed by 5 bases and J by 2 bases, 4 bases remained unmatched. Per germline, CDR1 SGHDT and CDR2 YYEEEE. The CDR3 consists of 14 residues. The CDR3 region is CASRRTGANYGYTF. The CDR3 DNA reads TGTGCCAGCAGACGGACAGGGGCCAACTATGGCTACACCTTC.

The rearrangement joins TRBV27 to TRBJ2-7; 7 bases match TRBD1. Germline CDR1 and CDR2: MNHEY and SMNVEV (reference sequence). The CDR3 has 14 amino acids. J gave up 0 bases and V 4 bases, and 3 bases lay outside the gene matches. CDR3 sequence reads: CASSSRTGSYEQYF. DNA of the CDR3: TGTGCCAGCAGTTCCCGGACAGGCTCCTACGAGCAGTACTTC.

V usage is TRBV7-8 and J usage is TRBJ2-2; 7 bases fit TRBD2. This CDR3 is 15 amino acids long. The V segment lost 5 bases and the J segment 3 bases; nucleotides outside the gene matches: 6. Germline CDR1 and CDR2: SGHVS and FQNEAQ. The CDR3 sequence: CASSPMGGDTGELFF. The CDR3 nucleotides read TGTGCCAGCAGCCCGATGGGAGGGGACACCGGGGAGCTGTTTTTT.

In this sample, this clone turned up once. The chain carries TRBV18 and TRBJ1-2, with 9 bases lining up with TRBD1. Per germline, CDR1 KGHSH and CDR2 LQKENI. Losses at the gene ends were 6 bases for V and 3 bases for J; bases not matched to a gene: 5. The CDR3 is 14 residues long. This CDR3 reads CASSPGQGYYGYTF. In nucleotides, the CDR3 is TGTGCCAGCTCTCCTGGACAGGGGTACTATGGCTACACCTTC.

In nucleotides, the CDR3 is TGTGCCAGCAGCTTACAACGACTAGCGCTCCGCACAGATACGCAGTATTTT. Translating it yields CASSLQRLALRTDTQYF. The chain is built from TRBV7-9 and TRBJ2-3, with 8 nucleotides matching TRBD2. The CDR3 has 17 residues. Trimming took 2 bases from V and 1 from J; bases not matched to a gene: 8. Per the germline V gene, CDR1 is SEHNR and CDR2 is FQNEAQ (reference sequence).

This clone occurred a few times. The rearrangement joins TRBV6-6 to TRBJ1-1, with unresolved D. The CDR3 is 13 residues long. Germline-derived CDR1 and CDR2 are MNHNY and SVGAGI (reference sequence). The V and J ends lost 11 bases and 1 base respectively, with 14 bases between them. The CDR3 is CALTWAENTEAFF. The CDR3 bases are TGTGCCCTCACTTGGGCAGAGAACACTGAAGCTTTCTTT.

V and J are TRBV5-1 and TRBJ2-5; possibly TRBD2 for D (5 bases). Trimming stripped 0 bases from V and 4 bases from J, with 10 bases between. This CDR3 region has 14 residues. Germline V lookup: CDR1 SGHRS, CDR2 YFSETQ. The DNA for the CDR3 is TGCGCCAGCAGCTTGGGACTATCGAGAGAGACCCAGTACTTC. It yields the protein CASSLGLSRETQYF.

CDR3 loop: CASRSRPGTSISNTGELFF. The CDR3 nucleotides read TGTGCCAGCCGCTCCCGGCCCGGGACTAGCATTTCGAACACCGGGGAGCTGTTTTTT. The rearrangement joins TRBV27 to TRBJ2-2, with TRBD2 matching over 9 bases. The CDR3 consists of 19 residues. Per germline, CDR1 MNHEY and CDR2 SMNVEV (reference sequence). Germline trimming cut 8 bases from V and 0 bases from J; bases unmatched to any gene: 16.

J is TRBJ1-4 and V is TRBV5-1; perhaps TRBD1 as D (5 bases). The length of the CDR3 is 15 residues. V lost 2 bases to trimming and J lost 0 bases, with 8 bases between them. Germline V gene sequence: CDR1 SGHRS, CDR2 YFSETQ. The CDR3 nucleotides are TGCGCCAGCAGCTTACAGGATTCAACTAATGAAAAACTGTTTTTT. It yields the protein CASSLQDSTNEKLFF.

The gene calls are TRBV5-1 and TRBJ2-6; D not certain. CDR3 length equals 14 residues. V was trimmed by 4 bases and J by 0 bases, leaving 5 bases between them. The germline V gene has CDR1 SGHRS and CDR2 YFSETQ. In DNA form, the CDR3 reads TGCGCCAGCAGCCCAAACTCTGGGGCCAACGTCCTGACTTTC. Translation gives CASSPNSGANVLTF.

The chain carries TRBV10-1 and TRBJ2-3, with TRBD2 matching 9 bases. The germline gives CDR1 WNHNN, CDR2 SYGVQD (reference sequence). The CDR3 covers 14 residues. V was clipped by 6 bases and J by 4 bases; unmatched bases: 5. Here the CDR3 DNA reads TGCGCCAGCAGCGCAGGGACTAGCTCAGATACGCAGTATTTT. Its protein product is CASSAGTSSDTQYF.

The chain has TRBV5-8 and TRBJ2-1; the match to TRBD2 covers 13 bases. J gave up 0 bases and V 6 bases, and 12 bases lay outside the gene matches. In germline, CDR1 is SGHTS, CDR2 YDEGEE. The CDR3 is 19 amino acids. The CDR3 region is CASTPRLAGGVGSYNEQFF. The CDR3, as DNA: TGTGCCAGCACCCCTCGACTAGCGGGAGGTGTCGGCTCCTACAATGAGCAGTTCTTC.

The rearrangement uses TRBV19 and TRBJ2-7; D is undetermined. Germline V gene lookup returns CDR1 LNHDA and CDR2 SQIVND (reference sequence). This CDR3 comprises 14 residues. Trimming shortened V by 4 bases and J by 0 bases, and 10 bases separated the two germline ends. CDR3 sequence reads: CASSSRPISYEQYF. In nucleotides, the CDR3 is TGTGCCAGTAGTAGTCGTCCTATCTCCTACGAGCAGTACTTC.

The V and J genes are TRBV28 and TRBJ2-3; D gene unclear. Per the germline V gene, CDR1 is MDHEN and CDR2 is SYDVKM. V was clipped by 7 bases and J by 2 bases, with 13 bases between them. The CDR3 totals 14 residues. In nucleotides, the CDR3 is TGTGCCAGCAAAAAGCCGCTTCCCACAGATACGCAGTATTTT. Amino acid sequence: CASKKPLPTDTQYF.

The rearrangement links TRBV19 to TRBJ1-5; 8 bases match TRBD1. Germline CDR1 LNHDA, CDR2 SQIVND (reference sequence). V shed 7 bases, J shed 1 base, and the junction held 21 bases outside the gene matches. CDR3 length equals 20 residues. The CDR3 loop reads CASITPMRTGREVSNQPQHF. The CDR3 DNA reads as TGTGCCAGTATTACTCCGATGAGGACAGGGAGGGAAGTGAGCAATCAGCCCCAGCATTTT.

The chain is built from TRBV5-8 and TRBJ2-3; 7 nucleotides line up with TRBD1. The CDR3 spans 17 residues. Germline CDR1 SGHTS, CDR2 YDEGEE. After removal of 1 base from V and 5 bases from J, the junction contained 13 bases not matched to a gene. Here the CDR3 reads CASSLSVTGAWEDTQYF. The CDR3 nucleotides read TGTGCCAGCAGCTTGTCCGTTACAGGGGCATGGGAAGATACGCAGTATTTT.

The rearrangement links TRBV9 to TRBJ2-5, with 12 bases that match TRBD1. The CDR3 loop spans 16 amino acids. The V and J ends lost 0 bases and 4 bases, in that order; junction bases with no gene match: 4. The germline V gene has CDR1 SGDLS and CDR2 YYNGEE. In nucleotides, the CDR3 is TGTGCCAGCAGCGTAGTAGGGACAGGGGGCGGAGAGACCCAGTACTTC. Translation gives CASSVVGTGGGETQYF. Full variable domain (rest looked up from reference TRBV9 and TRBJ2-5): DSGVTQTPKHLITATGQRVTLRCSPRSGDLSVYWYQQSLDQGLQFLIQYYNGEERAKGNILERFSAQQFPDLHSELNLSSLELGDSALYFCASSVVGTGGGETQYFGPGTRLLVL.

The rearrangement uses TRBV28 and TRBJ2-7; 11 bases match TRBD2. V gave up 5 bases and J gave up 3 bases; unmatched junction bases: 6. The CDR3 runs 15 residues. Per the germline V gene, CDR1 is MDHEN and CDR2 is SYDVKM. CDR3 sequence: CASSPGTSGYYEQYF. CDR3 in DNA: TGTGCCAGCAGTCCCGGGACTAGCGGATACTACGAGCAGTACTTC.

V usage is TRBV27 and J usage is TRBJ2-7; TRBD2 is a possible D gene (7 bases). There are 15 residues in the CDR3. The ends were cut back, 0 bases at V and 6 bases at J, with 15 bases in the middle. Germline V CDR1 and CDR2: MNHEY, SMNVEV (reference sequence). CDR3 protein: CASSLSPSGGGEQYF. The CDR3 bases are TGTGCCAGCAGTTTATCCCCCTCGGGGGGCGGCGAGCAGTACTTC.

This CDR3 is CASSLPLGLAGGETQYF. The CDR3 coding sequence is TGTGCCAGCAGCTTACCCTTAGGACTAGCAGGCGGTGAGACCCAGTACTTC. The chain joins TRBV7-2 to TRBJ2-5; 8 nucleotides line up with TRBD2. Germline V gene lookup returns CDR1 SGHTA and CDR2 FQGNSA. This CDR3 has 17 amino acids. The junction had 13 bases not matched to a gene; V was cut back by 2 bases and J by 5 bases.

This clone was counted only a few times. The chain links TRBV21-1 to TRBJ1-1. TRBV21-1 represents a pseudogene. CDR3 length equals 14 residues. Here the CDR3 DNA reads TGTGCCAGCTGTCGGCCGAGGCGGGACACTGAAGCTTTCTTT. Protein product: CASCRPRRDTEAFF.

The chain links TRBV5-1 to TRBJ2-2; D uncertain. V was pared by 1 base and J by 6 bases, with 4 bases between. The CDR3 length is 12 residues. Germline V gene lookup returns CDR1 SGHRS and CDR2 YFSETQ. The CDR3 DNA reads as TGCGCCAGCAGCTTGTATCCCGGGGAGCTGTTTTTT. It specifies CASSLYPGELFF.

This rearrangement joins TRBV6-1 to TRBJ1-4; D perhaps matches TRBD1 (5 bases). Germline loops: CDR1 MNHNS, CDR2 SASEGT. The V end lost 4 bases, the J end lost 3 bases, and 18 bases lay between the germline ends. This CDR3 has 17 amino acids. The CDR3 region has the DNA TGTGCCAGCAGTGCAAATCCCGGCGGGACGGCTAATGAAAAACTGTTTTTT. Translated, it gives CASSANPGGTANEKLFF.

This clone was seen a handful of times. The rearrangement joins TRBV28 to TRBJ1-1, with 9 bases lining up with TRBD1. After removal of 4 bases from V and 5 bases from J, the junction contained 2 bases not matched to a gene. Germline values: CDR1 MDHEN, CDR2 SYDVKM. The CDR3 has 13 residues. The CDR3 region is CASSYRGQTEAFF. DNA for the CDR3: TGTGCCAGCAGTTACAGGGGGCAAACTGAAGCTTTCTTT.

The V and J genes are TRBV19 and TRBJ1-1, with 9 bases identical to TRBD1. Germline V gives CDR1 LNHDA, CDR2 SQIVND (reference sequence). With 7 bases clipped from V and 4 bases from J, the junction kept 7 bases outside the gene matches. The CDR3 consists of 14 residues. DNA for the CDR3: TGTGCCAGTACCCCCGGGACAGGGACCACTGAAGCTTTCTTT. It codes for CASTPGTGTTEAFF.

The chain links TRBV7-9 to TRBJ1-2; TRBD1 aligns across 7 bases. Trimming at V came to 1 base and at J to 6 bases, leaving 5 bases not matched to a gene. There are 14 residues in the CDR3. Germline CDR1 and CDR2: SEHNR and FQNEAQ (reference sequence). Written as DNA, the CDR3 is TGTGCCAGCAGCTTAGGGACAGGCCTAGATGGCTACACCTTC. Residues: CASSLGTGLDGYTF.

This rearrangement joins TRBV11-2 to TRBJ2-5, with D tentatively TRBD1 (6 bases). The CDR3 runs 16 residues. CDR1 is SGHAT and CDR2 is FQNNGV in the germline V gene. V lost 1 base and J 4 bases, leaving 16 bases between the germline ends. The CDR3 DNA follows: TGTGCCAGCAGCTTAGCGAAGACAGGCTCGTCAGAGACCCAGTACTTC. This translates into CASSLAKTGSSETQYF.